The next 13 T cell receptor beta chains were all read from a single sample in a study of T-cell reconstitution after alpha-beta-depleted transplantation in children (dated by TCRdb to about 2016). Library method: PCR. Sequencing took place on an Illumina HiSeq 2500. Molecular barcoding was employed in the preparation of TCR libraries, with unique molecular identifiers being used to normalize TCRbeta repertoire quantification. The public reads were quality trimmed at Q25 with fastp and then assembled into clones with MiXCR by TCRdb, keeping productive beta chains. Under each unique CDR3 protein, matching rows form one entry showing the most common genes and DNA. Present in this sample are around 440,000 distinct CDR3 sequences, approximately 10% of which were seen just once. The ten largest account for about 2% of the sample. This sample's treatment or condition label indicates: allogeneic hematopoietic cell transplantation with graft depleted of TCRalphabeta T cells and CD19 B cells.

The source was PBMCs, collected before TCRalphabeta/CD19-depleted stem cell transplant. Receptors were obtained from a child aged 2-15 years with inherited bone marrow failure, due to receive a stem cell transplant.

This clonotype was counted many times. This rearrangement joins TRBV5-1 to TRBJ2-7, with 7 bases aligning to TRBD1. Germline CDR1 and CDR2: SGHRS and YFSETQ. The CDR3 is made up of 20 amino acids. Losses at the gene ends were 4 bases for V and 1 base for J; bases not matched to a gene: 23. The CDR3 loop reads CASSPRWQVGGAQRSYEQYF. The CDR3 DNA sequence: TGCGCCAGCAGCCCGAGGTGGCAGGTAGGGGGCGCCCAGCGGTCCTACGAGCAGTACTTC.

This clonotype has only a few counts. The chain uses TRBV29-1 and TRBJ1-2; TRBD1 aligns across 7 bases. This CDR3 region has 12 residues. The trim removed 5 bases at V and 3 bases at J, leaving 3 bases unmatched. The germline gives CDR1 SQVTM, CDR2 ANQGSEA. The CDR3: CSVRTGDYGYTF. DNA of the CDR3: TGCAGCGTTCGGACAGGAGACTATGGCTACACCTTC.

This clonotype was counted many times. V usage is TRBV5-1 and J usage is TRBJ1-1; maybe TRBD1 (6 bases). V was shortened by 7 bases and J by 0 bases, with 22 bases between the two germline ends. The CDR3 length is 17 residues. Germline V gene data show CDR1 as SGHRS and CDR2 as YFSETQ. This CDR3 is CASQLQGFLGMNTEAFF. For the CDR3, the DNA is TGCGCCAGCCAATTACAGGGATTCCTGGGGATGAACACTGAAGCTTTCTTT. The complete variable domain, with remaining parts taken from reference TRBV5-1 and TRBJ1-1, reads KAGVTQTPRYLIKTRGQQVTLSCSPISGHRSVSWYQQTPGQGLQFLFEYFSETQRNKGNFPGRFSGRQFSNSRSEMNVSTLELGDSALYLCASQLQGFLGMNTEAFFGQGTRLTVV.

This clonotype was recorded many times. The chain recombines TRBV15 with TRBJ2-7, with D possibly being TRBD1 (6 bases). This CDR3 region has 15 residues. The V end lost 4 bases, the J end lost 5 bases, and 18 bases lay between the germline ends. CDR1 is LNHNV, CDR2 YYDKDF, per germline (reference sequence). The CDR3 reads CATSTAQGWGDEQYF. As DNA, the CDR3 is TGTGCCACCAGCACAGCACAGGGTTGGGGAGACGAGCAGTACTTC.

The chain carries TRBV4-2 and TRBJ2-2; 8 bases are shared with TRBD2. V dropped 4 bases and J dropped 0; count of bases not matched to a gene: 7. CDR3 length equals 17 residues. Germline V lookup: CDR1 LGHNA, CDR2 YNFKEQ. This chain's CDR3 is CASSPRNSGTNTGELFF. The DNA of the CDR3 is TGTGCCAGCAGCCCAAGAAATAGCGGGACGAACACCGGGGAGCTGTTTTTT.

This clonotype has a count of ten or more. The rearrangement joins TRBV20-1 to TRBJ1-1; 7 bases align to TRBD1. J gave up 7 bases and V 6 bases, and 8 bases lay outside the gene matches. The CDR3 length is 12 residues. Looked up from germline, CDR1 is DFQATT and CDR2 is SNEGSKA (reference sequence). The CDR3 sequence is CSAGKTGVEAFF. CDR3 sequence (DNA): TGCAGTGCCGGAAAAACAGGGGTTGAAGCTTTCTTT.

In the case of this clonotype: This clone may be a read error of a much larger clone one base away. The chain couples TRBV6-1 to TRBJ2-7; D ambiguous. The CDR3 runs to 13 residues. Germline V gene lookup returns CDR1 MNHNS and CDR2 SASEGT. Deletions cut 6 bases from V and 2 bases from J, with 11 bases between. The CDR3 protein is CASRPLKTYEQYF. CDR3 sequence (DNA): TGTGCCAGCAGACCACTGAAAACCTACGAGCAGTACTTC.

This clonotype was recorded many times. This chain uses TRBV5-6 with TRBJ1-1; D is undetermined. This CDR3 is built from 15 residues. Germline V gives CDR1 SGHDT, CDR2 YYEEEE. Trimming took 4 bases from V and 0 from J, leaving 13 bases between them. DNA of the CDR3: TGTGCCAGCAGCCGGCTACAAAACATGAACACTGAAGCTTTCTTT. This translates into CASSRLQNMNTEAFF.

This clonotype appeared many times. This chain connects TRBV10-3 to TRBJ2-1, with D tentatively TRBD2 (6 bases). Trimming shortened V by 6 bases and J by 3 bases, and 18 bases separated the two germline ends. Looked up from germline, CDR1 is ENHRY and CDR2 is SYGVKD. The CDR3 consists of 16 residues. The CDR3 reads CAIRGMGLTNYNEQFF. The CDR3 DNA reads TGTGCCATCAGGGGTATGGGACTTACCAACTACAATGAGCAGTTCTTC.

This clonotype came up many times. CDR3 amino acids: CSAPRQGLNQPQHF. CDR3 bases: TGCAGTGCTCCCAGACAGGGCCTCAATCAGCCCCAGCATTTT. This rearrangement joins TRBV20-1 to TRBJ1-5; 7 nucleotides match TRBD1. The CDR3 length is 14 residues. V shed 5 bases, J shed 3 bases, and the junction held 7 bases outside the gene matches. Germline V gene lookup returns CDR1 DFQATT and CDR2 SNEGSKA (reference sequence).

This clonotype was counted a few times. This rearrangement joins TRBV18 to TRBJ2-7, with D perhaps given as TRBD1 or TRBD2 (5 bases each). Germline V lookup: CDR1 KGHSH, CDR2 LQKENI. Trimming took 6 bases from V and 2 from J, leaving 17 bases between them. This CDR3 comprises 15 residues. The CDR3 loop is CASSPRDGSPYEQYF. The CDR3 region has the DNA TGTGCCAGCTCGCCTCGGGACGGTTCACCCTACGAGCAGTACTTC.

This clonotype appeared many times. This chain joins TRBV3-1 and TRBJ2-3; either TRBD1 or TRBD2 may supply D (5 bases each). There are 16 residues in the CDR3. Germline V gives CDR1 LGHDT, CDR2 YNNKEL (reference sequence). V lost 1 base and J 1 base, leaving 12 bases between the germline ends. The chain's CDR3 is CASSQALSGRTDTQYF. CDR3 in DNA: TGTGCCAGCAGCCAAGCACTTTCGGGGCGCACAGATACGCAGTATTTT.

The table lists this clonotype with many counts. CDR3 residues: CASSLAGGNSPLHF. The DNA for the CDR3 is TGTGCCAGCAGCTTAGCTGGGGGAAATTCACCCCTCCACTTT. This chain uses TRBV7-8 with TRBJ1-6; a possible D gene is TRBD1 (5 bases). V lost 0 bases, J lost 7 bases, and 7 bases lay in between. Germline CDR1 reads SGHVS; CDR2 reads FQNEAQ. The CDR3 totals 14 residues.